A single sample gave rise to the 20 T cell receptor beta chains below, sequenced in a study of response to subunit inactivated influenza vaccine. TCRdb re-called the RT-PCR reads through MiXCR, storing one row per CDR3 protein. The data contain roughly 700,000 distinct CDR3 sequences, over 11% of them seen just once; the ten biggest clones take up around 6.5%. The sample consisted of PBMCs from blood, taken less than 15 days before vaccination. The source of these receptors is a man in his fifties who received an inactivated influenza vaccine.

This clonotype was seen repeatedly, ten times or more. V usage is TRBV29-1 and J usage is TRBJ2-1; D is undetermined. CDR1 SQVTM and CDR2 ANQGSEA come from the germline V gene. The length of the CDR3 is 10 residues. V was pared by 7 bases and J by 7 bases, with 8 bases between. CDR3 amino acids: CSARVNEQFF. CDR3 DNA: TGCAGCGCCCGAGTTAATGAGCAGTTCTTC.

The V and J genes are TRBV4-3 and TRBJ2-7; possibly TRBD2 for D (5 bases). CDR1 is LGHNA and CDR2 is YSLEER in the germline V gene. This CDR3 spans 14 amino acids. Trimming left V 2 bases short and J 7 bases short, with 15 bases between. As DNA, the CDR3 is TGCGCCAGCAGCCAAAAGGTCTTATCGGGAGAGCAGTACTTC. It codes for CASSQKVLSGEQYF.

At least ten counts were recorded for this clonotype. This chain connects TRBV10-3 to TRBJ2-3; D not resolved. This CDR3 comprises 11 residues. CDR1 and CDR2 (germline): ENHRY, SYGVKD. V dropped 10 bases and J dropped 0 bases, with 5 bases sitting between them. In DNA, the CDR3 is TGTGCCACCCAGAGCACAGATACGCAGTATTTT. This encodes CATQSTDTQYF.

This clonotype was seen only a few times. The V and J genes are TRBV6-2 or TRBV6-3 and TRBJ1-1; D gene ambiguous. The germline V gene encodes CDR1 MNHEY and CDR2 SVGEGT. Trimming took 0 bases from V and 11 from J, leaving 10 bases between them. This CDR3 has 12 residues. The CDR3 DNA follows: TGTGCCAGCAGTTACTCGGGAACGCAGGCTTTCTTT. Residues: CASSYSGTQAFF.

The chain links TRBV9 to TRBJ2-3; 10 nucleotides match TRBD2. Germline lookup yields CDR1 SGDLS and CDR2 YYNGEE. V dropped 2 bases and J dropped 5; count of bases not matched to a gene: 5. The CDR3 runs 15 residues. CDR3 sequence reads: CASSVSGGWGDTQYF. The CDR3, as DNA: TGTGCCAGCAGCGTTAGCGGGGGGTGGGGAGATACGCAGTATTTT.

The chain is built from TRBV11-1 and TRBJ2-7; D possibly uses TRBD1 or TRBD2 (5 bases each). The CDR3 length is 18 residues. CDR1 is SGHAT, CDR2 FQDESV, per germline (reference sequence). Trimming shortened V by 5 bases and J by 2 bases, and 25 bases separated the two germline ends. The DNA of the CDR3 is TGTGCCAGCAGCCCATCCCTAGGTATGCCGGGGCGGGCCTACGAGCAGTACTTC. This sequence encodes CASSPSLGMPGRAYEQYF.

This clonotype was counted a few times. The V and J genes are TRBV9 and TRBJ2-7; 9 bases map to TRBD2. Germline assignment: CDR1 SGDLS and CDR2 YYNGEE. The ends lost 0 bases at V and 0 bases at J; junction bases unmatched: 4. There are 16 residues in the CDR3. CDR3 sequence (DNA): TGTGCCAGCAGCGTAGGAAGCGGGAGGAGCTCCTACGAGCAGTACTTC. It translates to CASSVGSGRSSYEQYF.

This clonotype was detected a few times. This rearrangement joins TRBV6-5 to TRBJ2-6, with a weak D call TRBD1 (6 bases). From germline, CDR1 is MNHEY and CDR2 SVGAGI. Trimming took off 0 bases at V and 0 bases at J, with 9 bases between the two ends. The CDR3 sequence is 17 residues long. As DNA, the CDR3 is TGTGCCAGCAGTTACTCGATGACAGGCTCTGGGGCCAACGTCCTGACTTTC. Amino acid sequence: CASSYSMTGSGANVLTF.

The V call is TRBV20-1, the J call TRBJ2-6; 9 bases fit TRBD1. The CDR3 is 18 amino acids. Germline CDR1 reads DFQATT; CDR2 reads SNEGSKA (reference sequence). The junction had 6 bases not matched to a gene; V was cut back by 0 bases and J by 0 bases. CDR3 nucleotides: TGCAGTGCTAGAGACCCGGGACAGGGTTTCTCTGGGGCCAACGTCCTGACTTTC. Translating it yields CSARDPGQGFSGANVLTF.

This clonotype was detected a few times. The rearrangement uses TRBV12-3 or TRBV12-4 and TRBJ2-6; perhaps TRBD2 as D (6 bases). The germline V and J ends were trimmed by 6 bases and 1 base, with 13 bases remaining between them. CDR3 length: 16 amino acids. CDR3 in amino acids: CASSHSGKSGANVLTF. DNA for the CDR3: TGTGCCAGCAGCCATAGCGGAAAGTCTGGGGCCAACGTCCTGACTTTC.

This clonotype has just a few counts. This chain connects TRBV29-1 to TRBJ2-7; the D is unclear. Trimming cost V 1 base and J 1 base, with 11 bases left between them. The CDR3 covers 14 residues. Germline CDR1 SQVTM, CDR2 ANQGSEA. Here the CDR3 reads CSVEGTGRSYEQYF. CDR3 in DNA: TGCAGCGTTGAAGGTACTGGGCGGTCCTACGAGCAGTACTTC.

This clonotype was seen repeatedly, ten times or more. This CDR3 is CASSKQGRRYEQYF. CDR3 nucleotide sequence: TGTGCCAGCAGCAAACAGGGTCGGAGGTACGAGCAGTACTTC. The gene calls are TRBV12-3 or TRBV12-4 and TRBJ2-7, with a tentative D call TRBD1 (6 bases). V lost 6 bases to trimming and J lost 4 bases, with 16 bases between them. CDR3 length equals 14 residues.

The chain combines TRBV11-2 with TRBJ2-1; D possibly corresponds to TRBD1 (6 bases). V was cut by 5 bases and J by 1 base, with 12 bases left in between. Germline CDR1 and CDR2: SGHAT and FQNNGV. The CDR3 runs to 15 residues. CDR3 sequence: CASSRRGGSYNEQFF. The CDR3 DNA follows: TGTGCCAGCAGCCGAAGAGGGGGTTCCTACAATGAGCAGTTCTTC.

The chain couples TRBV20-1 to TRBJ2-3, with 14 bases matching TRBD2. This CDR3 contains 15 residues. In germline, CDR1 is DFQATT, CDR2 SNEGSKA (reference sequence). V shed 4 bases, J shed 3 bases, and the junction held 3 bases outside the gene matches. CDR3 residues: CSATTSGGETDTQYF. CDR3 bases: TGCAGTGCTACGACTAGCGGGGGGGAGACAGATACGCAGTATTTT.

This clonotype has more than one count but fewer than ten. The chain is built from TRBV5-6 and TRBJ2-6, with D unclear. This CDR3 is 17 amino acids long. The V end lost 4 bases, the J end lost 0 bases, and 14 bases lay between the germline ends. Germline V gene data show CDR1 as SGHDT and CDR2 as YYEEEE. The CDR3 protein is CASSPIVRLSGANVLTF. The DNA for the CDR3 is TGTGCCAGCAGCCCGATTGTCCGGCTCTCTGGGGCCAACGTCCTGACTTTC.

The chain has TRBV7-6 and TRBJ2-2; a possible D gene is TRBD1 (6 bases). The V gene's germline CDR1 is SGHVS and CDR2 FNYEAQ. The V and J ends lost 5 bases and 5 bases respectively, with 12 bases between them. The CDR3 loop spans 14 amino acids. The CDR3 nucleotides read TGTGCCAGCAGCCCCGGGACACAGACCGGGGAGCTGTTTTTT. As protein: CASSPGTQTGELFF.

The J gene is TRBJ2-2, the V gene TRBV12-3 or TRBV12-4; the D gene is possibly TRBD2 (6 bases). V was trimmed by 1 base and J by 6 bases, leaving 12 bases between them. The CDR3 length is 15 residues. The CDR3 loop reads CASSLGRGTAGELFF. DNA of the CDR3: TGTGCCAGCAGTTTAGGGCGGGGTACCGCCGGGGAGCTGTTTTTT.

The J gene is TRBJ2-7, the V gene TRBV19, with a tentative D call TRBD2 (6 bases). Between the trimmed V and J ends, which lost 8 bases and 3 bases, there was a span of 23 bases. Germline lookup yields CDR1 LNHDA and CDR2 SQIVND (reference sequence). This CDR3 is built from 16 residues. The CDR3 loop is CASSGSRDRLNYEQYF. CDR3 DNA: TGTGCCAGTTCTGGTTCGCGGGATCGGCTGAACTACGAGCAGTACTTC.

The rearrangement joins TRBV9 to TRBJ1-5; 9 bases line up with TRBD1. Germline lookup yields CDR1 SGDLS and CDR2 YYNGEE. The CDR3 is made up of 15 amino acids. J lost 6 bases, V lost 3 bases, and 7 bases had no gene match. CDR3 region: CASSEDGTGIQPQHF. The CDR3 bases are TGTGCCAGCAGCGAAGACGGGACAGGGATTCAGCCCCAGCATTTT.

The chain carries TRBV5-1 and TRBJ1-1; 7 nucleotides match TRBD1. In germline, CDR1 is SGHRS, CDR2 YFSETQ. V shed 1 base and J 5 bases; nucleotides not matched to a gene: 2. The CDR3 totals 13 residues. CDR3: CASSLRGQTEAFF. The DNA for the CDR3 is TGCGCCAGCAGCTTGCGGGGACAGACTGAAGCTTTCTTT.